Following are 9 T cell receptor beta chains from one sample sequenced in a study of cytomegalovirus exposure and HLA in healthy donors. The PCR employed 60 Vbeta primers together with 13 Jbeta primers. TCRdb's table, derived via immunoSEQ multiplex PCR, lists solely in-frame clones and lacks some. The sample has around 120,000 clones; about 80% are singletons. The sequenced material came from PBMCs. Receptor source: a female donor in good health and CMV-seropositive.

The sample holds a few counts of this clone. The chain employs TRBV7-2 and TRBJ2-3, with 12 bases that match TRBD2. The CDR3 is made up of 14 amino acids. V lost 8 bases, J lost 5 bases, and 5 bases stayed unmatched. Germline CDR1 is SGHTA and CDR2 is FQGNSA. The DNA for the CDR3 is TGTGCCAGCCGACTAGCGGGGGAGGGAGATACGCAGTATTTT. It translates to CASRLAGEGDTQYF.

The chain combines TRBV10-3 with TRBJ2-3; D is perhaps TRBD2 (5 bases). This CDR3 has 16 residues. The germline V gene has CDR1 ENHRY and CDR2 SYGVKD. The ends were cut back, 0 bases at V and 6 bases at J, with 16 bases in the middle. The CDR3 coding sequence is TGTGCCATCAGTGAGTCGCAGGTTGAGGGTATGGATACGCAGTATTTT. Translated: CAISESQVEGMDTQYF.

The chain has TRBV29-1 and TRBJ2-7, with 7 nucleotides matching TRBD1. The germline CDR1 and CDR2 sequences are SQVTM and ANQGSEA. J lost 3 bases, V lost 8 bases, and 7 bases had no gene match. The CDR3 has 12 residues. The CDR3 sequence: CSTRDSNYEQYF. CDR3 nucleotides: TGCAGCACTAGGGACAGTAACTACGAGCAGTACTTC.

The CDR3 DNA is TGTGCCAGCCAGATAGGGGGCGATGAGCAGTTCTTC. Its protein is CASQIGGDEQFF. The chain carries TRBV18 and TRBJ2-1; 7 bases line up with TRBD1. CDR3 length: 12 amino acids. V gave up 8 bases and J gave up 8 bases; unmatched junction bases: 6. In germline, CDR1 is KGHSH, CDR2 LQKENI.

This clone has only a few counts. The gene calls are TRBV5-4 and TRBJ2-3; tentatively, D is TRBD2 (5 bases). This CDR3 spans 17 amino acids. Germline V gene lookup returns CDR1 SGHNT and CDR2 YYREEE (reference sequence). V lost 4 bases, J lost 4 bases, and 22 bases lay in between. The CDR3: CASSPDGRRMTSDTQYF. The CDR3 DNA reads TGTGCCAGCAGCCCGGATGGGCGGAGGATGACTTCAGATACGCAGTATTTT.

The V call is TRBV7-9, the J call TRBJ1-4, with 7 bases matching TRBD1. The CDR3 spans 15 residues. V shed 6 bases and J 4 bases; nucleotides not matched to a gene: 8. Germline V gives CDR1 SEHNR, CDR2 FQNEAQ (reference sequence). In DNA, the CDR3 is TGTGCCAGCAGAGACGGACAGGAGATTAATGAAAAACTGTTTTTT. Translation: CASRDGQEINEKLFF. Combining the CDR3 with reference TRBV7-9 and TRBJ1-4 gives the whole variable domain DTGVSQNPRHKITKRGQNVTFRCDPISEHNRLYWYRQTLGQGPEFLTYFQNEAQLEKSRLLSDRFSAERPKGSFSTLEIQRTEQGDSAMYLCASRDGQEINEKLFFGSGTQLSVL.

This chain's CDR3 is CASSIGAGGYTDTQYF. For the CDR3, the DNA is TGTGCCAGTAGTATTGGGGCTGGCGGATACACAGATACGCAGTATTTT. The chain links TRBV19 to TRBJ2-3, with D possibly matching TRBD1 (5 bases). Germline V gives CDR1 LNHDA, CDR2 SQIVND (reference sequence). The CDR3 runs to 16 residues. Trimming took off 3 bases at V and 2 bases at J, with 15 bases between the two ends. Drawing the rest from reference TRBV19 and TRBJ2-3, the complete variable domain is DGGITQSPKYLFRKEGQNVTLSCEQNLNHDAMYWYRQDPGQGLRLIYYSQIVNDFQKGDIAEGYSVSREKKESFPLTVTSAQKNPTAFYLCASSIGAGGYTDTQYFGPGTRLTVL.

The chain recombines TRBV7-2 with TRBJ2-1; TRBD2 agrees at 7 bases. Looked up from germline, CDR1 is SGHTA and CDR2 is FQGNSA. The ends lost 1 base at V and 2 bases at J; junction bases unmatched: 5. The CDR3 length is 16 residues. The CDR3 region is CASSLDGGGTYNEQFF. CDR3 nucleotides: TGTGCCAGCAGCTTAGATGGCGGGGGAACCTACAATGAGCAGTTCTTC.

The chain employs TRBV25-1 and TRBJ2-7, with D maybe TRBD2 (5 bases). Germline CDR1 is MGHDK and CDR2 is SYGVNS. V dropped 8 bases and J dropped 5 bases, with 10 bases sitting between them. The CDR3 has 11 residues. The CDR3 spells CASGGLDEQYF. CDR3 bases: TGTGCCAGCGGCGGACTTGACGAGCAGTACTTC.